Following are 29 T cell receptor beta chains from one sample sequenced in a study of cytotoxic CD8 clonotypes in ibrutinib-treated CLL. Data came from immunoSEQ multiplex PCR; TCRdb stores just in-frame clones and leaves some out. This sample carries some 140,000 clones, around three quarters of them seen once, and the ten largest clones take 13%. Sequenced here: PBMCs, sampled after 12 months of ibrutinib treatment. The origin of the receptors is a human donor with chronic lymphocytic leukemia.

This chain joins TRBV5-5 and TRBJ2-1; 8 bases line up with TRBD1. This CDR3 region has 16 residues. Trimming cost V 2 bases and J 0 bases; bases outside gene matches: 4. Looked up from germline, CDR1 is SGHKS and CDR2 is YYEKEE (reference sequence). The CDR3 DNA sequence: TGTGCCAGCAGCTTACAGGGGGTTAGCTCCTACAATGAGCAGTTCTTC. Amino acid sequence: CASSLQGVSSYNEQFF.

This clone occurred a few times. This chain uses TRBV6-5 with TRBJ1-5; no firm D call. The V gene lost 2 bases and the J gene lost 0 bases, with 8 bases spanning the gap. CDR3 length: 15 residues. The V gene's germline CDR1 is MNHEY and CDR2 SVGAGI. CDR3: CASSYGDDSNQPQHF. The CDR3 coding sequence is TGTGCCAGCAGTTACGGTGACGATAGCAATCAGCCCCAGCATTTT.

The chain uses TRBV15 and TRBJ1-3; the match to TRBD1 covers 9 bases. The length of the CDR3 is 15 residues. The V gene's germline CDR1 is LNHNV and CDR2 YYDKDF (reference sequence). J lost 1 base, V lost 6 bases, and 4 bases had no gene match. CDR3 bases: TGTGCCACCAGACAGGGGGCAGGTTCTGGAAACACCATATATTTT. Its translation: CATRQGAGSGNTIYF. The full variable domain, its missing parts supplied by reference TRBV15 and TRBJ1-3, is DAMVIQNPRYQVTQFGKPVTLSCSQTLNHNVMYWYQQKSSQAPKLLFHYYDKDFNNEADTPDNFQSRRPNTSFCFLDIRSPGLGDTAMYLCATRQGAGSGNTIYFGEGSWLTVV.

The chain combines TRBV19 with TRBJ1-2; a weak D match, TRBD1 (6 bases). With 4 bases removed from V and 4 bases from J, the gap between germline ends came to 7 bases. The CDR3 spans 12 residues. The germline CDR1 and CDR2 sequences are LNHDA and SQIVND (reference sequence). CDR3 nucleotides: TGTGCCAGTAGTACACAGGGCTATGGCTACACCTTC. This encodes CASSTQGYGYTF.

The chain employs TRBV4-2 and TRBJ2-3, with 9 nucleotides matching TRBD1. This CDR3 has 17 amino acids. CDR1 is LGHNA and CDR2 is YNFKEQ in the germline V gene. The V and J ends lost 2 bases and 0 bases, in that order; junction bases with no gene match: 6. In nucleotides, the CDR3 is TGTGCCAGCAGCCAACCTCCGGGACAGGGTAGCACAGATACGCAGTATTTT. This encodes CASSQPPGQGSTDTQYF.

V is TRBV5-1 and J is TRBJ2-3, with 8 nucleotides matching TRBD2. The length of the CDR3 is 13 residues. V trimming: 5 bases; J trimming: 1 base; junction bases outside the gene matches: 0. The germline CDR1 and CDR2 sequences are SGHRS and YFSETQ. The CDR3, as DNA: TGCGCCAGCAGGACTAGCGGCACAGATACGCAGTATTTT. This sequence encodes CASRTSGTDTQYF.

In DNA form, the CDR3 reads TGTGCCAGCAGCCCGAGCAGGGCGGGAGGAGGCGAGCAGTACTTC. The encoded protein is CASSPSRAGGGEQYF. The rearrangement joins TRBV11-3 to TRBJ2-7; 8 bases match TRBD2. The germline gives CDR1 SGHNT, CDR2 YENEEA. This CDR3 is built from 15 residues. The J segment lost 6 bases and the V segment lost 5 bases, leaving 12 bases of the junction unmatched.

The rearrangement links TRBV10-2 to TRBJ2-1, with TRBD1 matching over 11 bases. From germline, CDR1 is WSHSY and CDR2 SAAADI. The CDR3 loop spans 16 amino acids. J lost 3 bases, V lost 7 bases, and 8 bases had no gene match. CDR3 loop: CASKPGQGEVYNEQFF. In nucleotides, the CDR3 is TGCGCCAGCAAACCGGGACAGGGGGAGGTCTACAATGAGCAGTTCTTC.

This chain joins TRBV4-2 and TRBJ2-1; 8 bases align to TRBD1. The germline V gene encodes CDR1 LGHNA and CDR2 YNFKEQ. This CDR3 is built from 17 residues. V was pared by 4 bases and J by 0 bases, with 8 bases of the junction left unmatched. DNA for the CDR3: TGTGCCAGCAGCCGCCACCCCGGGACAGGCTCCTACAATGAGCAGTTCTTC. Its protein is CASSRHPGTGSYNEQFF.

V is TRBV4-1 and J is TRBJ2-3, with 10 bases aligning to TRBD2. V shed 2 bases, J shed 5 bases, and the junction held 7 bases outside the gene matches. This CDR3 has 16 residues. Per the germline V gene, CDR1 is MGHRA and CDR2 is YSYEKL. CDR3 protein: CASSQPLAGRKDTQYF. The CDR3 DNA is TGCGCCAGCAGCCAACCACTAGCGGGACGGAAAGATACGCAGTATTTT.

The chain recombines TRBV15 with TRBJ2-7, with D possibly TRBD1 on 6 matching bases. Germline loops: CDR1 LNHNV, CDR2 YYDKDF (reference sequence). The CDR3 consists of 14 residues. With 2 bases removed from V and 4 bases from J, the gap between germline ends came to 12 bases. The CDR3 DNA sequence: TGTGCCACCAGCAGAAACAAACAGGGTTACGAGCAGTACTTC. This translates into CATSRNKQGYEQYF.

V and J are TRBV9 and TRBJ1-1; TRBD1 aligns across 7 bases. V was clipped by 3 bases and J by 0 bases; unmatched bases: 8. The CDR3 has 16 amino acids. Germline V CDR1 and CDR2: SGDLS, YYNGEE. The CDR3 here is CASSENWDSMNTEAFF. The DNA of the CDR3 is TGTGCCAGCAGCGAGAACTGGGACAGCATGAACACTGAAGCTTTCTTT.

The V and J genes are TRBV10-1 and TRBJ2-3; TRBD2 agrees at 13 bases. This CDR3 has 15 residues. Trimming cost V 6 bases and J 5 bases; bases outside gene matches: 5. From germline, CDR1 is WNHNN and CDR2 SYGVQD (reference sequence). The DNA of the CDR3 is TGCGCCAGCAGACCCCGACTAGCGGGAGGAGATACGCAGTATTTT. Its protein is CASRPRLAGGDTQYF.

The rearrangement links TRBV18 to TRBJ2-1; D not certain. Deletions cut 3 bases from V and 8 bases from J, with 11 bases between. The CDR3 sequence is 13 residues long. Looked up from germline, CDR1 is KGHSH and CDR2 is LQKENI. This CDR3 reads CASSPLSWDEQFF. The CDR3 DNA is TGTGCCAGCTCACCTCTGAGCTGGGATGAGCAGTTCTTC.

This chain joins TRBV6-5 and TRBJ1-4; the D is unclear. The V end lost 5 bases, the J end lost 4 bases, and 11 bases lay between the germline ends. Germline CDR1 reads MNHEY; CDR2 reads SVGAGI. There are 14 residues in the CDR3. The CDR3 loop reads CASSRRTNNEKLFF. The CDR3 bases are TGTGCCAGCAGTCGACGGACGAATAATGAAAAACTGTTTTTT.

The V gene is TRBV5-6, the J gene TRBJ2-2; 8 bases line up with TRBD2. The V and J ends lost 2 bases and 5 bases, in that order; junction bases with no gene match: 5. The CDR3 is made up of 15 amino acids. CDR1 and CDR2 from the germline V gene are SGHDT and YYEEEE. In DNA form, the CDR3 reads TGTGCCAGCAGCTTCGTCGGGAGGGAAACCGGGGAGCTGTTTTTT. It codes for CASSFVGRETGELFF.

This clone is a singleton in its sample. This sequence joins TRBV7-3 and TRBJ1-4, with D unclear. The germline V gene has CDR1 SGHTA and CDR2 FQGTGA. This CDR3 comprises 13 residues. The V and J ends lost 0 bases and 3 bases respectively, with 2 bases between them. The CDR3 DNA is TGTGCCAGCAGCTTAACAGCTAATGAAAAACTGTTTTTT. Residues: CASSLTANEKLFF.

The chain combines TRBV6-6 with TRBJ2-7; TRBD1 matches at 7 bases. The CDR3 is made up of 15 amino acids. Germline CDR1 reads MNHNY; CDR2 reads SVGAGI (reference sequence). V lost 6 bases to trimming and J lost 1 base; unmatched junction nucleotides: 9. For the CDR3, the DNA is TGTGCCAGCAGGGCACAGGGGCCCGAATCCTACGAGCAGTACTTC. It is translated as CASRAQGPESYEQYF.

The chain is built from TRBV6-5 and TRBJ1-1; maybe TRBD1 (6 bases). The CDR3 contains 15 residues. Germline V gene sequence: CDR1 MNHEY, CDR2 SVGAGI. Trimming took 5 bases from V and 6 from J, leaving 19 bases between them. The CDR3 loop is CASSAQPSQGAEAFF. CDR3 bases: TGTGCCAGCAGTGCACAACCCTCACAGGGCGCTGAAGCTTTCTTT.

The V gene is TRBV19, the J gene TRBJ1-2; 7 bases align to TRBD1. Germline lookup yields CDR1 LNHDA and CDR2 SQIVND (reference sequence). The CDR3 is made up of 13 amino acids. V gave up 6 bases and J gave up 3 bases; unmatched junction bases: 4. In nucleotides, the CDR3 is TGTGCCAGTAGCCGGGGACAGTACTATGGCTACACCTTC. Translated, it gives CASSRGQYYGYTF.

This clone was counted between two and nine times. At one end, the junction sequence differs from germline, possibly due to a read error. This chain connects TRBV14 to TRBJ1-4, with TRBD1 as a possible D gene (5 bases). The germline CDR1 and CDR2 sequences are SGHDN and FVKESK. CDR3 size: 14 residues. The chain's CDR3 is CASSQGGINENLFF. The CDR3, as DNA: TGTGCCAGCAGCCAAGGGGGGATTAATGAAAACCTGTTTTTT.

This clone showed up just once. The CDR3 region is CASSPPTGAHSGRADTQYF. The CDR3 DNA sequence: TGTGCCAGCTCACCACCGACCGGAGCCCATAGCGGGAGGGCAGATACGCAGTATTTT. This chain joins TRBV18 and TRBJ2-3, with 11 bases fitting TRBD2. The V gene's germline CDR1 is KGHSH and CDR2 LQKENI. V was clipped by 0 bases and J by 4 bases; unmatched bases: 12. CDR3 length: 19 amino acids. The whole variable domain, remainder taken from reference TRBV18 and TRBJ2-3, is NAGVMQNPRHLVRRRGQEARLRCSPMKGHSHVYWYRQLPEEGLKFMVYLQKENIIDESGMPKERFSAEFPKEGPSILRIQQVVRGDSAAYFCASSPPTGAHSGRADTQYFGPGTRLTVL.

The chain recombines TRBV5-4 with TRBJ2-2; no firm D call. Deletions cut 2 bases from V and 6 bases from J, with 11 bases between. This CDR3 is built from 14 residues. Germline V gene sequence: CDR1 SGHNT, CDR2 YYREEE (reference sequence). CDR3 DNA sequence: TGTGCCAGCAGCTTAACGGTTAACGCCGGGGAGCTGTTTTTT. This translates into CASSLTVNAGELFF.

There are a few counts of this clone. The rearrangement uses TRBV2 and TRBJ2-7; the D gene is possibly TRBD2 (7 bases). The CDR3 runs 16 residues. CDR1 is SNHLY and CDR2 is FYNNEI in the germline V gene. The V gene lost 6 bases and the J gene lost 5 bases, with 23 bases spanning the gap. This chain's CDR3 is CASSVRGRGAVDEQYF. CDR3 coding DNA: TGTGCCAGCAGCGTGCGGGGGCGGGGCGCGGTCGACGAGCAGTACTTC.

The gene calls are TRBV30 and TRBJ2-7; D may be TRBD2 (6 bases). Trimming took 2 bases from V and 1 from J, leaving 12 bases between them. CDR3 length: 14 amino acids. From germline, CDR1 is GTSNPN and CDR2 SVGIG (reference sequence). Here the CDR3 DNA reads TGTGCCTGGAGTCCCGGGACTGTATCCTACGAGCAGTACTTC. This sequence encodes CAWSPGTVSYEQYF.

This chain connects TRBV6-5 to TRBJ2-1; 9 bases match TRBD2. V trimming: 4 bases; J trimming: 1 base; junction bases outside the gene matches: 5. CDR1 is MNHEY, CDR2 SVGAGI, per germline. The CDR3 consists of 16 residues. Written as DNA, the CDR3 is TGTGCCAGCAGTTTGGGTCTAGCGGGATCCTACAATGAGCAGTTCTTC. It specifies CASSLGLAGSYNEQFF.

This chain connects TRBV2 to TRBJ2-3; D unresolved. The germline V gene has CDR1 SNHLY and CDR2 FYNNEI. The CDR3 extends over 13 amino acids. The V and J ends lost 2 bases and 3 bases respectively, with 6 bases between them. The DNA for the CDR3 is TGTGCCAGCAGTGAACTGGGGACAGATACGCAGTATTTT. Residues: CASSELGTDTQYF.

This chain joins TRBV11-3 and TRBJ2-5, with 8 bases that match TRBD2. The V segment lost 1 base and the J segment 1 base; nucleotides outside the gene matches: 5. CDR1 and CDR2 (germline): SGHNT, YENEEA. CDR3 size: 16 residues. The CDR3: CASSLGGTRTQETQYF. DNA of the CDR3: TGTGCCAGCAGCTTAGGCGGGACTAGAACCCAAGAGACCCAGTACTTC.

The rearrangement uses TRBV15 and TRBJ2-5, with D possibly called TRBD1 or TRBD2 (5 bases each). The CDR3 extends over 15 amino acids. With 1 base removed from V and 4 bases from J, the gap between germline ends came to 13 bases. The V gene's germline CDR1 is LNHNV and CDR2 YYDKDF (reference sequence). The CDR3 sequence is CATSRVTGAGETQYF. The CDR3 nucleotides read TGTGCCACCAGCAGAGTAACTGGGGCGGGAGAGACCCAGTACTTC.